This T cell receptor beta chain comes out of a study of response to subunit inactivated influenza vaccine. TCRdb itself ran the RT-PCR reads through MiXCR, one entry per CDR3 protein. Of around 160,000 distinct CDR3 sequences listed, approximately 11% are singletons. CDR3 size: 17 residues. V dropped 5 bases and J dropped 1 base, with 15 bases sitting between them. CDR1 and CDR2 (germline): LNHDA, SQIVND (reference sequence). This clonotype was obtained from a man aged 45-65 years who received an inactivated influenza vaccine. This material consisted of non-naive T cells sorted from PBMCs, taken about 40 days after vaccination. The rearrangement links TRBV19 to TRBJ2-6; TRBD1 is a possible D gene (5 bases). The CDR3 DNA sequence: TGTGCCAGTAGTTCTCCAGGGTTGCTGTCTGGGGCCAACGTCCTGACTTTC. Amino acids: CASSSPGLLSGANVLTF.